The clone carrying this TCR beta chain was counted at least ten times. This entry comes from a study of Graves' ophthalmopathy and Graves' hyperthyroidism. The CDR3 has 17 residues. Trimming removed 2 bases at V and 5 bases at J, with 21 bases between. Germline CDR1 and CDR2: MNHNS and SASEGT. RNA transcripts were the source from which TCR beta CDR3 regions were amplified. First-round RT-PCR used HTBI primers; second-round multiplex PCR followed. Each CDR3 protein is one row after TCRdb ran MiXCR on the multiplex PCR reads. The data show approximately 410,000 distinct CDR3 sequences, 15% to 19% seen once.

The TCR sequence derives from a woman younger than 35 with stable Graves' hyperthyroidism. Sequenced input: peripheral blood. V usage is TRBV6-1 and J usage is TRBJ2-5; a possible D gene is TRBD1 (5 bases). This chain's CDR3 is CASSEISGHPPWETQYF. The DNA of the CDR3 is TGTGCCAGCAGTGAAATTTCCGGACACCCGCCGTGGGAGACCCAGTACTTC.